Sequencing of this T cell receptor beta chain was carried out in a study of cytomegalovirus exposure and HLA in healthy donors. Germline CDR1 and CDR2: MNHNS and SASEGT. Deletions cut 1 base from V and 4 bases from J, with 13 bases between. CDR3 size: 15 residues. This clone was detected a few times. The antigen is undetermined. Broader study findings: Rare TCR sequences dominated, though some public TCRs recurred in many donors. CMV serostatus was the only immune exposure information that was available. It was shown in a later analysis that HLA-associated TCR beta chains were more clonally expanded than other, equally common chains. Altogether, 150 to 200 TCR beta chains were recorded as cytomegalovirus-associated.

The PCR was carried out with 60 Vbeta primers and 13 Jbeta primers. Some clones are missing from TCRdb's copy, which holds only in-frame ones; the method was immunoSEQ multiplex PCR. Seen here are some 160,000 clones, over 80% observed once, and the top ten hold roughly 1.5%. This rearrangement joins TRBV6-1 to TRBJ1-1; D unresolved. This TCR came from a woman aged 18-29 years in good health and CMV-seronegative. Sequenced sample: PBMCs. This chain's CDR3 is CASSEEDGGGTEAFF. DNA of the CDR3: TGTGCCAGCAGTGAAGAGGATGGAGGTGGCACTGAAGCTTTCTTT.